A single sample gave rise to the 6 T cell receptor beta chains below, sequenced in a study of identical twins' blood T cells. Via MiXCR, TCRdb re-called the 5' RACE reads, giving one row per CDR3 protein. The table records 350,000 to 400,000 distinct CDR3 sequences, more than 25% of them present only once. Material: PBMCs. These receptors were collected from a woman between 18 and 50 years old in good health.

The chain combines TRBV11-2 with TRBJ2-7, with 14 bases lining up with TRBD2. CDR1 and CDR2 from the germline V gene are SGHAT and FQNNGV. The CDR3 loop spans 17 amino acids. The V segment lost 6 bases and the J segment 0 bases; nucleotides outside the gene matches: 7. This CDR3 reads CASRRPGLAGDSYEQYF. DNA of the CDR3: TGTGCCAGCAGACGACCGGGACTAGCGGGAGACTCCTACGAGCAGTACTTC.

This clonotype was seen a handful of times. CDR3 coding DNA: TGTGCCAGTCGACCGGACGTATTCAATCAGCCCCAGCATTTT. It codes for CASRPDVFNQPQHF. The chain is built from TRBV19 and TRBJ1-5, with D unclear. The germline V gene has CDR1 LNHDA and CDR2 SQIVND (reference sequence). CDR3 length: 14 residues. Trimming cost V 8 bases and J 3 bases, with 14 bases left between them.

In this sample, this clonotype turned up many times. The chain recombines TRBV20-1 with TRBJ2-1, with D perhaps TRBD1 or TRBD2 (5 bases each). Deletions cut 0 bases from V and 10 bases from J, with 13 bases between. Germline V lookup: CDR1 DFQATT, CDR2 SNEGSKA (reference sequence). There are 13 residues in the CDR3. The CDR3 bases are TGCAGTGCTAGAGATTCAGGGCGAGGGGAGCAGTTCTTC. This encodes CSARDSGRGEQFF.

This clonotype was detected many times. This chain joins TRBV2 and TRBJ1-2, with D tentatively TRBD1 (6 bases). Germline CDR1 SNHLY, CDR2 FYNNEI. CDR3 size: 11 residues. V was clipped by 6 bases and J by 6 bases, with 8 bases between them. The CDR3 spells CASRDRHGYTF. The CDR3, as DNA: TGTGCCAGCAGGGACAGACATGGCTACACCTTC. Looking up the rest from reference TRBV2 and TRBJ1-2 gives the full variable domain: EPEVTQTPSHQVTQMGQEVILRCVPISNHLYFYWYRQILGQKVEFLVSFYNNEISEKSEIFDDQFSVERPDGSNFTLKIRSTKLEDSAMYFCASRDRHGYTFGSGTRLTVV.

The chain employs TRBV3-1 and TRBJ1-5, with 10 bases fitting TRBD1. From germline, CDR1 is LGHDT and CDR2 YNNKEL (reference sequence). Losses at the gene ends were 7 bases for V and 7 bases for J; bases not matched to a gene: 10. CDR3 length: 15 amino acids. CDR3: CASNRGQGVRQPQHF. The CDR3 coding sequence is TGTGCCAGCAACCGCGGACAGGGGGTTCGGCAGCCCCAGCATTTT. The variable domain in full, with the rest retrieved from reference TRBV3-1 and TRBJ1-5, is DTAVSQTPKYLVTQMGNDKSIKCEQNLGHDTMYWYKQDSKKFLKIMFSYNNKELIINETVPNRFSPKSPDKAHLNLHINSLELGDSAVYFCASNRGQGVRQPQHFGDGTRLSIL.

This clonotype was observed a few times. The chain recombines TRBV27 with TRBJ2-2; 7 bases map to TRBD1. V lost 8 bases, J lost 0 bases, and 6 bases stayed unmatched. CDR3 length: 15 residues. The germline V gene has CDR1 MNHEY and CDR2 SMNVEV (reference sequence). Here the CDR3 DNA reads TGTGCCAGCCACCCGGGACAGTCGAACACCGGGGAGCTGTTTTTT. Translated, it gives CASHPGQSNTGELFF.